This T cell receptor (beta chain) was documented in a study of shared clonotypes between healthy human individuals (dated by TCRdb to about 2020). Background on the whole study: A few men and two women, aged 18 to 49 years, made up the cohort. Per donor, three plates each were used for CD4 naive and CD4 memory, two for CD8 naive, and one for CD8 memory. To estimate repertoire size and how much clonotypes are shared between individuals, the study performed deep sequencing of blood TCR repertoires from about five healthy adults. Different laboratories and diverse techniques were used to prepare libraries and sequence TCR repertoires, to increase sequencing depth and limit assay-specific biases. Between about 0.94 and 8.9 billion PBMCs per donor were obtained by leukapheresis. The paper as a whole reports these results and caveats: Sampling was restricted to blood, and TCR repertoires in tissues likely differ from the TCR repertoires found in blood. Compared with non-shared clonotypes, the clonotypes found in all four sorted-subset donors had higher generation probabilities. Pairwise subsampling indicated that sequencing depth was expected to affect the degree of clonotype sharing among donors. Across a handful of donors, 5% to 6% of naive CD4, roughly 3.8% of naive CD8, roughly 2.2% of memory CD4, and 0.4% to 0.45% of memory CD8 clonotypes were shared. Because the study included a small number of donors, the genetic and exposure-history diversity represented was limited. Estimated clonotype richness was generally larger for naive than for memory subsets. Incomplete sequencing was indicated by rarefaction of sorted-subset datasets, despite the large sequencing depth.

The donors were healthy, HIV-negative adults with no recently reported acute infections or vaccinations. Only Caucasian adults living in Nashville, Tennessee, USA were represented among the donors. Magnetic negative selection was used to enrich CD4+ T cells, after which naive cells were positively selected on CD45RA and the negative fraction became the memory subset. Blood was collected by leukapheresis, and PBMCs were isolated by Ficoll-Histopaque density gradient centrifugation and then cryopreserved in liquid nitrogen vapor phase. Analytical flow cytometry was used to check the purity and quantity of each magnetically sorted T cell population. Each sorted fraction had its genomic DNA isolated and then quantified by UV absorbance on a Nanodrop 2000c. Relative to germline, V is 4 bases shorter and J is 1 base shorter, with 10 bases between their ends. From a lookup of the germline V gene, CDR1 and CDR2 are MDHEN and SYDVKM. The CDR3 starts with the cysteine, ends with the phenylalanine, and has 15 residues. Here the CDR3 DNA is all that survives: 45 bases in frame from base 1.

Using the deep immunoSEQ assay, multiplex PCR amplified TCR CDR3 regions from genomic DNA. For each cell subset, the extracted genomic DNA was distributed evenly across all wells of several immunoSEQ 96-well plates, and each plate served as one replicate. Each replicate PCR for sorted subsets received approximately 200 ng genomic DNA, equal to tens of thousands of T cell genomes. The purified libraries were quantified using a Qubit 3.0 fluorometer, sized with a Bioanalyzer 2100, and then quantified again using the KAPA Library Quantification kit. A separate single-read 150-cycle Illumina NextSeq 550 flow cell was used to sequence each immunoSEQ 96-well plate. The study's processing was this. Because the immunoSEQ output included only junctional sequences and no quality scores, the filtering could not be the same as the filtering used for full-length reads. To assign V/J genes and CDR3, sequences were annotated using PyIR, a Python wrapper for IgBLAST v1.9, with IMGT germline references. Reads with weak V/J assignments (E-value above 1e-6), missing CDR3, stop codons, out-of-frame junctions, or ambiguous translated residues were removed. A V3J clonotype was defined by an identical inferred V gene, J gene, and CDR3 amino acid sequence. Percentage overlap between repertoires was calculated by dividing the number of shared unique clonotypes by the size of the smaller repertoire. Richness of each repertoire was evaluated using RTK rarefaction, the Chao1 estimator, and Recon v2.1 estimates of unobserved clonotypes. OLGA was used to compute generation probabilities for all TCRbeta clonotypes that the gDNA method yielded from a few donors. TCRdb limited this immuneACCESS table to in-frame rearrangements with V and J called. A share of clones is missing; checked studies link under half to unresolved V genes, and the rest is unexplained. V and J calls and clone size are copied from that table; D and trimming were computed from the DNA. Counted in this sample were about 730,000 clones; about two thirds of them appeared once. The ten largest clones take up 1.8% of the sample.

Of note for this clone: Its target antigen remains unknown. No much larger clonotype is one base removed from it; base qualities were not supplied.

The sample taken for sequencing was memory CD4+ T cells sorted from blood. What this sample's cell subset or site label stands for: CD45RA-negative fraction. The receptor was derived from a young woman in good health. The sequence joins TRBV28 to TRBJ2-2; D gene: possibly TRBD1, on 6 matching bases. Read as DNA, the sequence is TGTGCCAGCAGTTCCTGGACAGAGAACACCGGGGAGCTGTTTTTT. Its translation reads: CASSSWTENTGELFF.